This T cell receptor beta chain was identified in a study of CD8 T cells in ankylosing spondylitis (dated by TCRdb to 2017 to 2019). About the full investigation: To find TCR variants linked to disease, the study profiled T cell receptor beta repertoires in ankylosing spondylitis patients and healthy donors. The whole study cohort included over 85 healthy donors and 25 ankylosing spondylitis patients. Peripheral blood samples were taken, and synovial fluid was additionally collected from ankylosing spondylitis patients.

Sequenced using an Illumina HiSeq 2500. TCR beta libraries were prepared by quantitative 5'-RACE with molecular barcodes. From the authors' description of their analysis: A new computational method, built on a probabilistic model of VDJ rearrangement, was used to identify disease-linked TCR variants. TCRdb ran its own pipeline on the public reads, namely fastp trimming at Q25 and MiXCR clone calling, and kept in-frame beta chains. Rows with a matching CDR3 protein are joined into one entry that keeps the most common DNA and genes. The V and J calls shown here were made by TCRdb, not taken from the authors' results. The sample table holds more than 250,000 distinct CDR3 sequences, of which under 8.5% were seen once. The top ten hold more than 14% of the sample. This clonotype occurred many times. No cognate antigen has been identified for it. It has no much larger one-base neighbor in the sample; base qualities were not kept.

CDR1 is given as GTSNPN and CDR2 as SVGIG, both from the germline V gene (reference sequence). Spanning cysteine to phenylalanine, the CDR3 consists of 13 amino acids. Only the CDR3 DNA stays, 39 bases, in frame from base 1. V gives up 3 bases and J gives up 5 bases, and the segment between their germline ends measures 11 bases. Overall study results and their limits: Significant enrichment of the disease-linked clones was reported in matched synovial fluid samples from ankylosing spondylitis patients. A CD8+ phenotype was shown by the disease-linked clones, which were found at relatively low frequencies in peripheral blood. Some TCR beta motif variants had previously been reported in synovial fluid and blood of reactive arthritis patients, which suggested common disease-initiation mechanisms. Blood from ankylosing spondylitis patients appeared to be characterized by a TCR beta motif composed of 7 to 9 highly homologous amino acid variants.

Material: blood, either unsorted or a sorted T cell fraction (not recorded which). The sequence links TRBV30 to TRBJ2-1; the D gene is possibly TRBD1 or TRBD2, each agreeing over 6 bases. The sequence came from a male donor with ankylosing spondylitis. The CDR3 here reads CAWSAGGHNEQFF. The DNA sequence follows: TGTGCCTGGAGCGCCGGGGGCCACAATGAGCAGTTCTTC.